The clone carrying this TCR beta chain was picked up a small number of times. Its matching antigen is unknown. Gene names and germline refer to mouse. Sequencing ends 1 residue short of the CDR3 end; the germline J gene provides the rest. The sample originates from a study of tissue T cells after allogeneic stem cell transplantation. Findings of the study overall: Across patients, clones rarely overlapped, yet motif clusters were shared tissue-specifically. Anatomically similar tissues had similar TCR repertoires within each patient.

After removal of 5 bases from V and 4 bases from J, the junction contained 4 bases not matched to a gene. Germline lookup yields CDR1 SNHLY and CDR2 FYNGKV (reference sequence). The CDR3 loop spans 14 amino acids. Only in-frame clones appear in the TCRdb table, and some are missing; sequencing was by immunoSEQ multiplex PCR. The sample includes 3,000 to 4,000 clones, approximately 45% seen only once; the top ten take roughly 25%. Regarding time point: mouse harvest day 14 after allogeneic transplant. Mouse grafts combined 10^7 T-cell-depleted bone marrow cells with 10^6 splenic CD5+ T cells. This clonotype was obtained from a female BALB/c mouse given C57BL/6 T cells with graft-versus-host disease after an allogeneic hematopoietic cell transplant. The chain combines TRBV3 with TRBJ2-4; 9 positions agree with TRBD1. Sequences were obtained from gut tissue. The CDR3 sequence is CASSRQGVKNTLYF. The CDR3 bases that were read are TGTGCCAGCAGCCGACAGGGGGTGAAAAACACCTTGTAC. The complete variable domain, with remaining parts taken from reference TRBV3 and TRBJ2-4, reads GPKVLQIPSHQIIDMGQMVTLNCDPVSNHLYFYWYKQILGQQMEFLVNFYNGKVMEKSKLFKDQFSVERPDGSYFTLKIQPTALEDSAVYFCASSRQGVKNTLYFGAGTRLSVL.